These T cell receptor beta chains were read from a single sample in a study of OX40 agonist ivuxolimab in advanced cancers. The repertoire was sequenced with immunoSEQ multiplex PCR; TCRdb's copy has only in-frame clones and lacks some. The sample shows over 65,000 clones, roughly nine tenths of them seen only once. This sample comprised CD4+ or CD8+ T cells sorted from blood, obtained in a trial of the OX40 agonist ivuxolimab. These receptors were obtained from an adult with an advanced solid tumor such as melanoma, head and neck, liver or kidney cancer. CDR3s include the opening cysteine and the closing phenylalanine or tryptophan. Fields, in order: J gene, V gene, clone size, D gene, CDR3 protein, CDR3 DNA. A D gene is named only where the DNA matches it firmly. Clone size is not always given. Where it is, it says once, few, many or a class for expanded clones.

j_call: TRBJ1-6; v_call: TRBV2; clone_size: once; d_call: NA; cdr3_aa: CASSSQQSSYNSPLHF; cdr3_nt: TGTGCCAGCAGCTCTCAACAGAGCTCCTATAATTCACCCCTCCACTTT
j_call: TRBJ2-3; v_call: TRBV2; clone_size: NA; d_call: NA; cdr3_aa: CASSERTDRTDTQYF; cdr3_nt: TGTGCCAGCAGTGAAAGGACAGACCGCACAGATACGCAGTATTTT
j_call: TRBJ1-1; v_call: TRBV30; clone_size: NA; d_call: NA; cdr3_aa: CAWSLTGPYTEAFF; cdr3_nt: TGTGCCTGGAGCCTGACGGGGCCATACACTGAAGCTTTCTTT
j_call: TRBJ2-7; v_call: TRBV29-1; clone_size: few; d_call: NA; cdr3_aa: CSVEEGASRGGQYF; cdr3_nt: TGCAGCGTTGAAGAAGGCGCTAGCAGGGGGGGGCAGTACTTC
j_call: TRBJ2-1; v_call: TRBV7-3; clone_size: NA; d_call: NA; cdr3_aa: CASSLSSRGGNEQFF; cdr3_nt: TGTGCCAGCAGCTTATCTAGCAGAGGGGGGAATGAGCAGTTCTTC
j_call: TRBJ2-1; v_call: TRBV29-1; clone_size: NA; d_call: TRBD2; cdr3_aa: CSVQGLAGGLSYNEQFF; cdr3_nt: TGCAGCGTCCAGGGACTAGCGGGGGGTCTCTCCTACAATGAGCAGTTCTTC
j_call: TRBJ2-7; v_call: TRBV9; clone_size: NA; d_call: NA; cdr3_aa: CASSVDQGYEQYF; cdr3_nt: TGTGCCAGCAGCGTAGACCAGGGCTACGAGCAGTACTTC
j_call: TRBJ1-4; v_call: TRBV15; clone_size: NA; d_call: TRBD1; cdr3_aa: CATSRVDRGAEKLFF; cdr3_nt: TGTGCCACCAGCAGGGTTGACAGGGGGGCTGAAAAACTGTTTTTT
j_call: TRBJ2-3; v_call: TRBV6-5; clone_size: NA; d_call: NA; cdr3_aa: CASSYLTSTDTQYF; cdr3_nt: TGTGCCAGCAGTTATCTGACAAGTACAGATACGCAGTATTTT
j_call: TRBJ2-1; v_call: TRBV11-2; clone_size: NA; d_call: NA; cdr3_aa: CASSLSSRGVYNEQFF; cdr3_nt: TGTGCCAGCAGCTTATCGTCAAGGGGGGTTTACAATGAGCAGTTCTTC
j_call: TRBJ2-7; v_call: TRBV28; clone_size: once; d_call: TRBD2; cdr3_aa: CASRPPWSSGGSYEQYF; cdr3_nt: TGTGCCAGCAGGCCTCCCTGGAGTAGCGGGGGTTCCTACGAGCAGTACTTC
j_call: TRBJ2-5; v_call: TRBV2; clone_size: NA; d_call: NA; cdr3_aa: CASSDRLIQETQYF; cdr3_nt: TGTGCCAGCAGTGACCGACTCATTCAAGAGACCCAGTACTTC
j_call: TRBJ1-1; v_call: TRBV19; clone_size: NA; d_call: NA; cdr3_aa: CASSTGRGRTEAFF; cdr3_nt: TGTGCCAGTAGTACCGGACGGGGGAGGACTGAAGCTTTCTTT
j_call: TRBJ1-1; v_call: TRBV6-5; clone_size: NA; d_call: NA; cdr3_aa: CASRAGQNTEAFF; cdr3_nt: TGTGCCAGCAGAGCTGGACAGAACACTGAAGCTTTCTTT
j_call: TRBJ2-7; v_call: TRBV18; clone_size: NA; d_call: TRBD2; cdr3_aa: CASSPSLTAGGLYEQYF; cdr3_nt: TGTGCCAGCTCACCAAGTTTAACAGCGGGAGGGCTTTACGAGCAGTACTTC
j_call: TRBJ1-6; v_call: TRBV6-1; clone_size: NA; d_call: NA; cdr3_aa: CASRGTRPLTLHF; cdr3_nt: TGTGCCAGCAGAGGAACCCGGCCCTTAACCCTCCACTTT
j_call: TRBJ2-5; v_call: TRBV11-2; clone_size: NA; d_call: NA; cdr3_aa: CASSPRQGRVETQYF; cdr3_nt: TGTGCCAGCAGCCCTCGGCAGGGGAGGGTAGAGACCCAGTACTTC
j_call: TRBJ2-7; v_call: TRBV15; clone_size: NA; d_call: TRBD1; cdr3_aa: CATRGPGGNEQYF; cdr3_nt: TGTGCCACCAGGGGCCCAGGGGGCAACGAGCAGTACTTC
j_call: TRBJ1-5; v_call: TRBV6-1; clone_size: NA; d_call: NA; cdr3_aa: CASRDQPQHF; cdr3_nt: TGTGCCAGCAGGGATCAGCCCCAGCATTTT
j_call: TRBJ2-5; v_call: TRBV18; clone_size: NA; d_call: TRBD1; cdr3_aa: CASSGTGKETQYF; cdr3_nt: TGTGCCAGCTCCGGGACAGGGAAAGAGACCCAGTACTTC
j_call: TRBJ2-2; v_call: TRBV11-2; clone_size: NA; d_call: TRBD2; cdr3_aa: CASSVPGTTGGELFF; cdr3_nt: TGTGCCAGCAGCGTACCCGGGACTACGGGCGGGGAGCTGTTTTTT
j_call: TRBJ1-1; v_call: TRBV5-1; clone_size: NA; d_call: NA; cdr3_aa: CASSQGLNTEAFF; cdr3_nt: TGCGCCAGCAGTCAGGGCCTGAACACTGAAGCTTTCTTT
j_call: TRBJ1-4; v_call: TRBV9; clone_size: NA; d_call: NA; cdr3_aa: CASSVGPEGGGEKLFF; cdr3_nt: TGTGCCAGCAGCGTAGGCCCTGAGGGGGGAGGTGAAAAACTGTTTTTT
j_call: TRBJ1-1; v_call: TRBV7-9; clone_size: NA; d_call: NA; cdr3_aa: CASRPQGSGSRAFF; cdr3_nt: TGTGCCAGCAGGCCTCAGGGTAGTGGTTCGAGAGCTTTCTTT
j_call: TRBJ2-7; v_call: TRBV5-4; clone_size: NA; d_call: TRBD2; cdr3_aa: CASSLGGLAGGYEQYF; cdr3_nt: TGTGCCAGCAGCTTGGGAGGGCTAGCGGGAGGCTACGAGCAGTACTTC
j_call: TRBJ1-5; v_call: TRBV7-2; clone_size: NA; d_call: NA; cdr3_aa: CASSLEENQPQHF; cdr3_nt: TGTGCCAGCAGCTTGGAGGAGAATCAGCCCCAGCATTTT
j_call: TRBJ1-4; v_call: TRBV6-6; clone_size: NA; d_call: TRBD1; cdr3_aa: CASSRDRGANEKLFF; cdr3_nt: TGTGCCAGCAGTAGGGACAGGGGGGCTAATGAAAAACTGTTTTTT
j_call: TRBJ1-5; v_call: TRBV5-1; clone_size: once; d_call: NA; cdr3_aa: CASSLEAGGHQPQHF; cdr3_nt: TGCGCCAGCAGCTTGGAGGCTGGGGGGCATCAGCCCCAGCATTTT
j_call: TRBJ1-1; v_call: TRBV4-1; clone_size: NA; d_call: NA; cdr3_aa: CASSLSEQAMNTEAFF; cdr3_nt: TGCGCCAGCAGCCTTTCCGAGCAGGCTATGAACACTGAAGCTTTCTTT
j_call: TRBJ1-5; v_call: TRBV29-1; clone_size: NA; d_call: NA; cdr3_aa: CSVGGLNQPQHF; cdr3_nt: TGCAGCGTGGGGGGACTTAATCAGCCCCAGCATTTT
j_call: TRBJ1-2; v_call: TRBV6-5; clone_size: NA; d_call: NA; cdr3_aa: CASTAGVTSRRGYTF; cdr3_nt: TGTGCCAGCACGGCAGGGGTTACTTCTCGTCGTGGCTACACCTTC
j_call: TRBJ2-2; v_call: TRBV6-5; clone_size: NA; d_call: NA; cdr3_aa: CASSEQGGAGELFF; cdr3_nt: TGTGCCAGCAGTGAACAGGGAGGGGCCGGGGAGCTGTTTTTT
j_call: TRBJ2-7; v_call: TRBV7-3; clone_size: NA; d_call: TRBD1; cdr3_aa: CASSFTGGEVYEQYF; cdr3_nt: TGTGCCAGCAGCTTTACAGGGGGCGAGGTCTACGAGCAGTACTTC
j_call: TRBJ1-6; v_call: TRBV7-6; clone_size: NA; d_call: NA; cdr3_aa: CASSLVQGNNSPLHF; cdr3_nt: TGTGCCAGCAGCTTAGTACAGGGTAATAATTCACCCCTCCACTTT
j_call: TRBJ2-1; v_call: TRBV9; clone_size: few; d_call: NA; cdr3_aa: CASSPTSGSYNEQFF; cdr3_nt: TGTGCCAGCAGCCCTACATCTGGCTCCTACAATGAGCAGTTCTTC
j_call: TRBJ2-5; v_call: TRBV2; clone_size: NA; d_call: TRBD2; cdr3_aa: CASSVPSGTVRTQYF; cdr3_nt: TGTGCCAGCAGTGTTCCTAGCGGGACTGTAAGGACCCAGTACTTC
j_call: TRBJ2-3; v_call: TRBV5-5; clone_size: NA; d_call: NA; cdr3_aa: CASSPSDRTDTQYF; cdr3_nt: TGTGCCAGCAGCCCCTCCGACAGGACAGATACGCAGTATTTT
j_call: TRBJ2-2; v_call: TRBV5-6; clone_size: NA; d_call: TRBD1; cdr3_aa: CASSSPILTGGIGELFF; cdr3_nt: TGTGCCAGCAGCTCACCAATCTTGACAGGGGGAATCGGGGAGCTGTTTTTT
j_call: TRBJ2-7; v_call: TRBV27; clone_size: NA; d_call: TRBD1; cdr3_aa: CASSLSVGTGLYEQYF; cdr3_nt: TGTGCCAGCAGTTTATCGGTTGGGACAGGGCTTTACGAGCAGTACTTC
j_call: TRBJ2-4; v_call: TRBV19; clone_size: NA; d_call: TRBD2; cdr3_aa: CASSIMGGRVAKNIQYF; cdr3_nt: TGTGCCAGTAGTATAATGGGAGGGAGGGTGGCCAAAAACATTCAGTACTTC
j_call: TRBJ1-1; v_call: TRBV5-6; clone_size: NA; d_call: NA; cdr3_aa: CASSPTGRAEAFF; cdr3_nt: TGTGCCAGCAGCCCGACCGGACGGGCCGAAGCTTTCTTT
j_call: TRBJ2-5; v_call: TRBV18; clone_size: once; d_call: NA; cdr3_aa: CASSPQETQYF; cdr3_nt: TGTGCCAGCTCACCACAAGAGACCCAGTACTTC
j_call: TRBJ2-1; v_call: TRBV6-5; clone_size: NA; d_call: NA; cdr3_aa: CASRRGGLNNEQFF; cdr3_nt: TGTGCCAGCAGGAGGGGGGGCCTAAACAATGAGCAGTTCTTC
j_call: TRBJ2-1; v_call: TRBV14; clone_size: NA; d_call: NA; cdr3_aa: CASSPGGIRNEQFF; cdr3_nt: TGTGCCAGCAGCCCCGGCGGGATCCGAAATGAGCAGTTCTTC
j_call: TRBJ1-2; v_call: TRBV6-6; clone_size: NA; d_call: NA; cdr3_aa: CASRWTPNNYGYTF; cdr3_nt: TGTGCCAGCAGGTGGACGCCGAATAACTATGGCTACACCTTC
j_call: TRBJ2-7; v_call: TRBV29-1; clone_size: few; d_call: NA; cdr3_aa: CSVDRGYEQYF; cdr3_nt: TGCAGCGTTGATCGGGGCTACGAGCAGTACTTC
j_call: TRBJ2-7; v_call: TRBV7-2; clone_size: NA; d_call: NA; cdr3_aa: CASSAFSPAYEQYF; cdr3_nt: TGTGCCAGCAGCGCCTTTAGCCCCGCCTACGAGCAGTACTTC
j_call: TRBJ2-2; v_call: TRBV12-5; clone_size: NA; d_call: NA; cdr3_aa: CASGYDNAGELFF; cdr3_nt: TGTGCTAGTGGATATGACAACGCCGGGGAGCTGTTTTTT
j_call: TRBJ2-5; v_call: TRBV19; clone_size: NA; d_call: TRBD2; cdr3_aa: CASSRAGGPRTQYF; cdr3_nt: TGTGCCAGTAGCAGAGCGGGGGGCCCGAGGACCCAGTACTTC
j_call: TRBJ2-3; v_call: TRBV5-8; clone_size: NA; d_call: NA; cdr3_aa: CASSLDTDTQYF; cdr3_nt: TGTGCCAGCAGCTTGGATACAGATACGCAGTATTTT
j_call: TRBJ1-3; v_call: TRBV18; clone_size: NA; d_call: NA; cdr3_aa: CASSDASGNTIYF; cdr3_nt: TGTGCCAGCTCCGACGCCTCTGGAAACACCATATATTTT
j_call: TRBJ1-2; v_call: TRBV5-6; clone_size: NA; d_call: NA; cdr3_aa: CASSPDAVGGYTF; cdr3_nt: TGTGCCAGCAGCCCGGATGCCGTGGGGGGCTACACCTTC
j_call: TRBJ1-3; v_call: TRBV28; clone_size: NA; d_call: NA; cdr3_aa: CASRTDRSSGNTIYF; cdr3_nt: TGTGCCAGCAGAACCGACAGGTCCTCTGGAAACACCATATATTTT
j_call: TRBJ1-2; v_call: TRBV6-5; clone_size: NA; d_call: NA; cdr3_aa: CASSDYGYTF; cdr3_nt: TGTGCCAGCAGTGACTATGGCTACACCTTC
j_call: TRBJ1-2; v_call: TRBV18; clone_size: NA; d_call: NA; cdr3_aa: CASSPLMANYGYTF; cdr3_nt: TGTGCCAGCTCACCTCTCATGGCTAACTATGGCTACACCTTC
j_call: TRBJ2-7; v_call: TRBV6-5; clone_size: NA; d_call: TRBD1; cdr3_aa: CASNTPGQKSYEQYF; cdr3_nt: TGTGCCAGCAATACTCCGGGACAGAAGTCGTACGAGCAGTACTTC
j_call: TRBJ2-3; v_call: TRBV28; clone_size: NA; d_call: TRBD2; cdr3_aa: CASTTSGRDDTQYF; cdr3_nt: TGTGCCAGCACGACTAGCGGGAGGGATGATACGCAGTATTTT